This TCR beta chain was recorded in a study of regulatory T cells in long-lasting Graves disease. The germline V and J ends were trimmed by 5 bases and 3 bases, with 13 bases remaining between them. Germline assignment: CDR1 SGHVS and CDR2 FQNEAQ. This CDR3 is built from 15 residues. CDR3-region Arm-PCR and iRepertoire HTBI primers produced the TCR beta libraries. TCRdb analysed the multiplex PCR reads with MiXCR anew, one entry per CDR3 protein. The sample carries roughly 500,000 distinct CDR3 sequences, 22% recorded once. Time point reported: persistent/refractory GD, antithyroid drugs over 5 years with positive TRAb. RNA from PBMCs was the source of the TCR library. There are many counts of this clonotype.

The chain uses TRBV7-8 and TRBJ1-4; possible D gene TRBD1, 5 bases. This material consisted of peripheral blood mononuclear cells (PBMCs), taken when the disease was refractory, from a patient treated with antithyroid drugs. This sequence was found in a female donor with Graves disease. Written as DNA, the CDR3 is TGTGCCAGCAGCCAGAGAAGGGGTCCTAATGAAAAACTGTTTTTT. As protein: CASSQRRGPNEKLFF.